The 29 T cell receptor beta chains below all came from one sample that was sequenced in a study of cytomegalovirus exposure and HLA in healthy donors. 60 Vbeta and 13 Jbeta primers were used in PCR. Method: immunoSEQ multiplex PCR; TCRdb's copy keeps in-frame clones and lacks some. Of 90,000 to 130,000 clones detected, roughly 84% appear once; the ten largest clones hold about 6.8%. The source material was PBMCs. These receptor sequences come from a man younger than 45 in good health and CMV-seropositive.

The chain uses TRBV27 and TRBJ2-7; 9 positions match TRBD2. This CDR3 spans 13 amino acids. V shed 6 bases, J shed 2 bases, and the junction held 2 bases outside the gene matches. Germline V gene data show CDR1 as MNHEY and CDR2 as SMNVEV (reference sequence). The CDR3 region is CASSQRGAYEQYF. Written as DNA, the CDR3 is TGTGCCAGCAGCCAGCGGGGGGCCTACGAGCAGTACTTC.

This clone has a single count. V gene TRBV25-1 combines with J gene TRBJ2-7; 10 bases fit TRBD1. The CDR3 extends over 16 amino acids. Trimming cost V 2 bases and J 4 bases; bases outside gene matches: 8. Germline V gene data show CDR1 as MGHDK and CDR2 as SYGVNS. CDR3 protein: CASSEDPGQGRYEQYF. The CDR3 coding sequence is TGTGCCAGCAGTGAAGATCCGGGACAGGGGAGGTACGAGCAGTACTTC.

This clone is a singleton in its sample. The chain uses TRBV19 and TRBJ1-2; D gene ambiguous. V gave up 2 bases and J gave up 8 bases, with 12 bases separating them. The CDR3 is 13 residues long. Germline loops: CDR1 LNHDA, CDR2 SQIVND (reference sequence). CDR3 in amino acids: CASSIQSSGGYTF. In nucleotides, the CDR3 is TGTGCCAGTAGTATACAGTCGAGCGGAGGCTACACCTTC.

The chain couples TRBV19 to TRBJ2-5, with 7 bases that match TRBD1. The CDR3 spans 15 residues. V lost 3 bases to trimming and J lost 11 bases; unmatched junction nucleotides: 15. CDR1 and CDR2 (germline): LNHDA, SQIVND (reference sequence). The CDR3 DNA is TGTGCCAGTAGTATGAGGGGGCAAGGCTTCATGGAGCAGTACTTC. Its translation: CASSMRGQGFMEQYF.

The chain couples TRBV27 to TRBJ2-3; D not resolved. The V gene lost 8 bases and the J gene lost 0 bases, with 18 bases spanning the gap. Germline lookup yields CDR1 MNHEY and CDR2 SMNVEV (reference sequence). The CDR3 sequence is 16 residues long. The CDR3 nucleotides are TGTGCCAGCCACACCTTAGAGGCCTCCAGCACAGATACGCAGTATTTT. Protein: CASHTLEASSTDTQYF.

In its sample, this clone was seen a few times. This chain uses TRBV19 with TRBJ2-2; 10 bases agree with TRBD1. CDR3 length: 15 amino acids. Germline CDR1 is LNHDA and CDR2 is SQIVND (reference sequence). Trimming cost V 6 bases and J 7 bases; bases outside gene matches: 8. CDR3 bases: TGTGCCAGTAGCCTTGGACAGGGGGGAATCGGGGAGCTGTTTTTT. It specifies CASSLGQGGIGELFF.

This chain's CDR3 is CASSSGSGGAYNEQFF. Here the CDR3 DNA reads TGTGCCAGCAGCTCGGGTAGCGGGGGGGCATACAATGAGCAGTTCTTC. This rearrangement joins TRBV7-8 to TRBJ2-1; TRBD2 matches 11 bases. The ends lost 4 bases at V and 4 bases at J; junction bases unmatched: 6. CDR3 size: 16 residues. Germline CDR1 and CDR2: SGHVS and FQNEAQ.

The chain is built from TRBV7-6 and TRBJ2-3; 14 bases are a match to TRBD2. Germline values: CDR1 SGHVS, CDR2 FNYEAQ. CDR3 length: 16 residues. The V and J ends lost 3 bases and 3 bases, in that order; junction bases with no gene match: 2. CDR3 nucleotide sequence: TGTGCCAGCAGCTTTGGGACTAGCGGGGGTACAGATACGCAGTATTTT. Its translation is CASSFGTSGGTDTQYF.

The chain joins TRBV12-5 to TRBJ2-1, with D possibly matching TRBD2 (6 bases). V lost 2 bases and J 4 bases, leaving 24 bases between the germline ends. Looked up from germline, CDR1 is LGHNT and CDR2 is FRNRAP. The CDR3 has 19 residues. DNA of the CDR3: TGTGCTAGTGGTTTGCGGTCCAAGGAGGGTCAAGGGCTATACAATGAGCAGTTCTTC. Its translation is CASGLRSKEGQGLYNEQFF.

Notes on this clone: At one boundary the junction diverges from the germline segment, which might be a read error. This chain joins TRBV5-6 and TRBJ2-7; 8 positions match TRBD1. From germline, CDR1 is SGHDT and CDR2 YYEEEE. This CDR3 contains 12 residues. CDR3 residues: CASSYRGQGTLF. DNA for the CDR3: TGTGCCAGCAGTTATCGTGGACAGGGAACACTCTTC.

This CDR3 reads CASSKGQTYGYTF. The CDR3 coding sequence is TGTGCCAGCAGTAAGGGACAGACCTATGGCTACACCTTC. The rearrangement uses TRBV6-5 and TRBJ1-2, with TRBD1 matching 7 bases. V lost 5 bases to trimming and J lost 4 bases; unmatched junction nucleotides: 4. The CDR3 has 13 residues. CDR1 and CDR2 (germline): MNHEY, SVGAGI.

The CDR3 sequence is CASSKASYEQYF. The CDR3 DNA reads as TGTGCCAGCAGCAAAGCCTCCTACGAGCAGTACTTC. V and J are TRBV11-3 and TRBJ2-7; D uncertain. CDR1 is SGHNT, CDR2 YENEEA, per germline. V dropped 5 bases and J dropped 0 bases, with 5 bases sitting between them. The CDR3 extends over 12 amino acids. Full variable domain (remainder filled in from reference TRBV11-3 and TRBJ2-7): EAGVVQSPRYKIIEKKQPVAFWCNPISGHNTLYWYLQNLGQGPELLIRYENEEAVDDSQLPKDRFSAERLKGVDSTLKIQPAELGDSAVYLCASSKASYEQYFGPGTRLTVT.

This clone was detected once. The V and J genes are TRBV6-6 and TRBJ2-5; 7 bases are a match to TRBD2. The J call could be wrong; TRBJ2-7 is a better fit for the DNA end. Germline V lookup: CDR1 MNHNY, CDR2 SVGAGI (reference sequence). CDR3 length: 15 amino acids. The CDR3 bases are TGTGCCAGCAGTTACTGGGGGGGGTCTTCCTACGAGCAGTACTTC. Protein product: CASSYWGGSSYEQYF.

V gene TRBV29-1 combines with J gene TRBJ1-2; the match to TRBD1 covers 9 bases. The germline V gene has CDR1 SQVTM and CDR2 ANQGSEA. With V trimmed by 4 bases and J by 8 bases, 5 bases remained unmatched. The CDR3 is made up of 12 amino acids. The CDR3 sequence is CSVGTGVGGYTF. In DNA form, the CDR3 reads TGCAGCGTTGGGACAGGGGTCGGGGGCTACACCTTC. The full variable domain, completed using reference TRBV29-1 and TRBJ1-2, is SAVISQKPSRDICQRGTSLTIQCQVDSQVTMMFWYRQQPGQSLTLIATANQGSEATYESGFVIDKFPISRPNLTFSTLTVSNMSPEDSSIYLCSVGTGVGGYTFGSGTRLTVV.

Written as DNA, the CDR3 is TGCGCCAGCAGCTTGCGGGACAGGACTTACAATGAGCAGTTCTTC. Protein sequence: CASSLRDRTYNEQFF. This chain joins TRBV5-1 and TRBJ2-1, with 8 bases fitting TRBD1. The CDR3 spans 15 residues. Looked up from germline, CDR1 is SGHRS and CDR2 is YFSETQ. J lost 4 bases, V lost 1 base, and 4 bases had no gene match.

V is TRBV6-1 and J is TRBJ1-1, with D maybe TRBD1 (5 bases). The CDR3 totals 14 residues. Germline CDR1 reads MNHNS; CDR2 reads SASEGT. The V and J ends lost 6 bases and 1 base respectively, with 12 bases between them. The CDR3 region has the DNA TGTGCCAGCAGAGATACTGGGGCGAACACTGAAGCTTTCTTT. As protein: CASRDTGANTEAFF.

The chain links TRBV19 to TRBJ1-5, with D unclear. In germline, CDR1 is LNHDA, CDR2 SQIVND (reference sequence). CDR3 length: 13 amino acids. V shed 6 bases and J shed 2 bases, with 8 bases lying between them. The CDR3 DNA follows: TGTGCCAGTAGATGGGGAGGCAATCAGCCCCAGCATTTT. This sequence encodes CASRWGGNQPQHF.

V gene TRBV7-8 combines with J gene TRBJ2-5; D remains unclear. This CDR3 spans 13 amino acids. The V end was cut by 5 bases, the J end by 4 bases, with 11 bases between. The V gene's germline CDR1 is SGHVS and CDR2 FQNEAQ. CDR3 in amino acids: CASSTFGGETQYF. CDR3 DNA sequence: TGTGCCAGCAGCACTTTCGGCGGAGAGACCCAGTACTTC.

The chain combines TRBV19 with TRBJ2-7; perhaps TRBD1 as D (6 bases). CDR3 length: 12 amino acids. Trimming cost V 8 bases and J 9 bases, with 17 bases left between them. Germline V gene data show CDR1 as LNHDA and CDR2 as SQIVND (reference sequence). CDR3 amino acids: CASYPGTMGQYF. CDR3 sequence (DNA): TGTGCCAGTTACCCCGGGACAATGGGGCAGTACTTC.

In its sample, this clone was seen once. The CDR3 DNA reads TGCGCCAGCAGCGACACCCGGGGACTAGCTTCCGGGGAGCTGTTTTTT. This codes for CASSDTRGLASGELFF. V and J are TRBV5-1 and TRBJ2-2; TRBD2 matches at 9 bases. V was clipped by 4 bases and J by 6 bases; unmatched bases: 10. This CDR3 has 16 residues. Germline V gives CDR1 SGHRS, CDR2 YFSETQ.

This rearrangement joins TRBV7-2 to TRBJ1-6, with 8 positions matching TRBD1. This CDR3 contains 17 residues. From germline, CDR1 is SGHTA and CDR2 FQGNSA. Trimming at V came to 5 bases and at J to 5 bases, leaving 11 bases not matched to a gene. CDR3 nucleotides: TGTGCCAGCAGCGGGGGAGACAGGGGAGTTAATAATTCACCCCTCCACTTT. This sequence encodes CASSGGDRGVNNSPLHF.

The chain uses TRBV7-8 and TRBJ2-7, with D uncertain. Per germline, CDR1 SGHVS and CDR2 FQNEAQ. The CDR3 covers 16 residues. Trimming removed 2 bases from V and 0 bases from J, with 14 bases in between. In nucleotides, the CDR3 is TGTGCCAGCAGCTTACTCCTGTCCTCGAGCTCCTACGAGCAGTACTTC. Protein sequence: CASSLLLSSSSYEQYF.

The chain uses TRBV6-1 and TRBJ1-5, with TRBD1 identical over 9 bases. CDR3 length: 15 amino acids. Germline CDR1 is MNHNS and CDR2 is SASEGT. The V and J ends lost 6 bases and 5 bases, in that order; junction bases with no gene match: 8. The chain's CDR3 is CASRLGQGGYQPQHF. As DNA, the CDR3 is TGTGCCAGCAGGCTGGGACAGGGCGGCTATCAGCCCCAGCATTTT.

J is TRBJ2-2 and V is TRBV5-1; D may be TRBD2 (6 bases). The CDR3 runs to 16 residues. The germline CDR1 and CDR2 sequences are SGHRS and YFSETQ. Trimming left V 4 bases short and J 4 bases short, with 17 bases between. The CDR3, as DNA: TGCGCCAGCAGCCCTCCGGGCGGGGTTGGCACCGGGGAGCTGTTTTTT. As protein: CASSPPGGVGTGELFF. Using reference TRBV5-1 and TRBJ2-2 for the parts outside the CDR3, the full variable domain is KAGVTQTPRYLIKTRGQQVTLSCSPISGHRSVSWYQQTPGQGLQFLFEYFSETQRNKGNFPGRFSGRQFSNSRSEMNVSTLELGDSALYLCASSPPGGVGTGELFFGEGSRLTVL.

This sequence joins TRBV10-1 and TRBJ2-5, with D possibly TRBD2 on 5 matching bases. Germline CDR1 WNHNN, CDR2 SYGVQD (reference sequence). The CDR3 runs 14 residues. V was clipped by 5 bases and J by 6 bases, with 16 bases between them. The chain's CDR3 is CASSLIALGKTQYF. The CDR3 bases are TGCGCCAGCAGTCTTATAGCGTTGGGGAAGACCCAGTACTTC.

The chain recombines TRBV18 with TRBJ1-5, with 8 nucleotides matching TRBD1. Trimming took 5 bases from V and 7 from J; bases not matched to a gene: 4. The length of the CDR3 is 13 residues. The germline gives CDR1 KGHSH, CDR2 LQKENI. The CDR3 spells CASSGQGDQPQHF. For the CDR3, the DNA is TGTGCCAGCTCAGGACAGGGTGACCAGCCCCAGCATTTT. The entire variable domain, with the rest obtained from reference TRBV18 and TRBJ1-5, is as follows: NAGVMQNPRHLVRRRGQEARLRCSPMKGHSHVYWYRQLPEEGLKFMVYLQKENIIDESGMPKERFSAEFPKEGPSILRIQQVVRGDSAAYFCASSGQGDQPQHFGDGTRLSIL.

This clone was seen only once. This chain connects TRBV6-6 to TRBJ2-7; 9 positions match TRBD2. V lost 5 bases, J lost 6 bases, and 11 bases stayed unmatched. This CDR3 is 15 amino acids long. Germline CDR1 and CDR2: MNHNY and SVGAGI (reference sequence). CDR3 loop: CASSGWVAGALEQYF. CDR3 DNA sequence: TGTGCCAGCAGTGGATGGGTAGCGGGGGCCCTCGAGCAGTACTTC.

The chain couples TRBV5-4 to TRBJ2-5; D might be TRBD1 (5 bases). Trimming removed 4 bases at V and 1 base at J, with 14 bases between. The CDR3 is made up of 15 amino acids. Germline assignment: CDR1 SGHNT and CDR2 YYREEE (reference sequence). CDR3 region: CASSPDTGRQETQYF. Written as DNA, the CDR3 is TGTGCCAGCAGCCCCGACACAGGTCGCCAAGAGACCCAGTACTTC.

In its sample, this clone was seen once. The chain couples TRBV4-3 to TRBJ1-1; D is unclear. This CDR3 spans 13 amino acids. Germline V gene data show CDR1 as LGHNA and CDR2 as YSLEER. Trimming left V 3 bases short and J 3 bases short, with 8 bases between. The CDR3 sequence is CASSQARDTEAFF. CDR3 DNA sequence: TGCGCCAGCAGCCAGGCCCGGGACACTGAAGCTTTCTTT.